Each of the 9 T cell receptor beta chains below was sequenced from the same sample in a study of T cell responses to AZD1222 COVID-19 vaccine. Assay: immunoSEQ multiplex PCR; the TCRdb copy retains only in-frame clones and omits some. Of 100,000 to 150,000 clones detected, about 89% appear once; the ten largest clones hold roughly 1.6%. The starting material was peripheral blood, obtained on day 0 of AZD1222 vaccination. The receptors come from an adult in good health.

This chain uses TRBV5-1 with TRBJ2-7; 8 bases fit TRBD1. Germline V CDR1 and CDR2: SGHRS, YFSETQ. With 5 bases clipped from V and 6 bases from J, the junction kept 10 bases outside the gene matches. The CDR3 is 14 residues long. The CDR3 region is CASSQTAGGSEQYF. CDR3 DNA: TGCGCCAGCAGTCAAACCGCAGGGGGCAGCGAGCAGTACTTC.

This chain connects TRBV12-3 or TRBV12-4 to TRBJ1-2; D remains ambiguous. V lost 3 bases to trimming and J lost 6 bases, with 2 bases between them. CDR3 length equals 10 residues. CDR3 loop: CASSFDGYTF. In DNA, the CDR3 is TGTGCCAGCAGTTTTGATGGCTACACCTTC.

The chain has TRBV2 and TRBJ2-6; 10 bases map to TRBD1. The J segment lost 2 bases and the V segment lost 3 bases, leaving 4 bases of the junction unmatched. CDR1 is SNHLY, CDR2 FYNNEI, per germline. CDR3 length: 17 residues. The CDR3 region is CASSDGQGDAGANVLTF. DNA for the CDR3: TGTGCCAGCAGTGACGGACAGGGGGATGCTGGGGCCAACGTCCTGACTTTC.

The sample holds one count of this clone. The V call is TRBV3-1 (or the pseudogene TRBV3-2), the J call TRBJ2-5; a weak D match, TRBD1 (5 bases). CDR3 length equals 16 residues. CDR1 and CDR2 from the germline V gene are LGHDT and YNNKEL (reference sequence). Trimming pared 2 bases from V and 2 bases from J, leaving 15 bases between. The CDR3 region is CASSQRGPISQETQYF. The DNA of the CDR3 is TGTGCCAGCAGCCAAAGGGGCCCCATAAGTCAAGAGACCCAGTACTTC.

This chain links TRBV5-4 with TRBJ2-2; no clear D gene. Trimming removed 4 bases at V and 3 bases at J, with 7 bases between. CDR1 and CDR2 from the germline V gene are SGHNT and YYREEE (reference sequence). This CDR3 has 13 amino acids. The CDR3 reads CASSPQDTGELFF. The CDR3 DNA reads TGTGCCAGCAGCCCCCAGGACACCGGGGAGCTGTTTTTT.

The chain couples TRBV19 to TRBJ1-6; no firm D call. Germline lookup yields CDR1 LNHDA and CDR2 SQIVND (reference sequence). V was cut by 3 bases and J by 8 bases, with 14 bases left in between. The CDR3 spans 15 residues. CDR3 sequence reads: CASSIFGQSDSPLHF. The CDR3 DNA follows: TGTGCCAGTAGTATCTTTGGGCAGTCTGATTCACCCCTCCACTTT.

The chain is built from TRBV24-1 and TRBJ1-2; possible D gene TRBD1, 5 bases. With 7 bases removed from V and 5 bases from J, the gap between germline ends came to 22 bases. Germline CDR1 and CDR2: KGHDR and SFDVKD. The CDR3 covers 16 residues. CDR3 sequence reads: CATSEPGLRFSYGYTF. In DNA, the CDR3 is TGTGCCACCAGCGAACCGGGACTAAGATTTTCGTATGGCTACACCTTC.

V and J are TRBV28 and TRBJ1-2; the D gene is possibly TRBD1 (6 bases). The V and J ends lost 6 bases and 4 bases respectively, with 21 bases between them. This CDR3 is built from 16 residues. The germline CDR1 and CDR2 sequences are MDHEN and SYDVKM. CDR3: CASSDIRRRGSYGYTF. CDR3 coding DNA: TGTGCCAGCAGCGACATCCGACGGAGGGGGAGCTATGGCTACACCTTC.

This clone was detected a few times. The rearrangement joins TRBV6-2 or TRBV6-3 to TRBJ1-5; perhaps TRBD1 as D (6 bases). V gave up 5 bases and J gave up 3 bases, with 8 bases separating them. The germline CDR1 and CDR2 sequences are MNHEY and SVGEGT. The CDR3 is made up of 13 amino acids. CDR3 loop: CASSRQDNQPQHF. The DNA for the CDR3 is TGTGCCAGCAGTAGACAGGACAATCAGCCCCAGCATTTT.